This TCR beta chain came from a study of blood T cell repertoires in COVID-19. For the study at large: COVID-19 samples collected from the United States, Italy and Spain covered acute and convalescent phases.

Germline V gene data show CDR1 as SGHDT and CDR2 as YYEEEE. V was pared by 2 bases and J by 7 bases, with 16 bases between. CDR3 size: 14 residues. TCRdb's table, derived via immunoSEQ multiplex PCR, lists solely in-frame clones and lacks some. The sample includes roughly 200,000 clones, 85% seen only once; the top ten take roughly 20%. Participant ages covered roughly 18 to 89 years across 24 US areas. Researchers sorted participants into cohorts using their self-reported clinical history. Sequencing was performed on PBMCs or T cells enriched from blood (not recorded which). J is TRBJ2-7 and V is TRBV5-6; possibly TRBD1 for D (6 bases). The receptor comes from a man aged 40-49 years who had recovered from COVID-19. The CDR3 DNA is TGTGCCAGCAGCTTCGGCAGGGGCTACGAGGAGCAGTACTTC. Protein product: CASSFGRGYEEQYF.